The entry below gives a single T cell receptor beta chain sequence along with its context. The record originates from a study of blood T cell repertoires in COVID-19. About the study: The origin of the acute and convalescent COVID-19 samples was the United States, Italy and Spain. Sample material is recorded as cDNA or gDNA derived from T cells, B-cell-depleted T cells, or PBMCs.

The CDR3 contains 16 residues. Trimming took 5 bases from V and 2 from J; bases not matched to a gene: 6. The germline gives CDR1 LNHDA, CDR2 SQIVND (reference sequence). Original data processing: Amplified reference gene primers provided the basis for estimating nucleated cell counts. Here immunoSEQ multiplex PCR was the method, and the copy in TCRdb shows in-frame clones only, minus some. That table gives V, J and clone size, and the DNA gave D and trimming. The profile shows over 35,000 clones, over 75% of them singletons. This TCR derives from a man aged 45-65 years with acute or convalescent COVID-19. The sequencing sample was made of peripheral blood. The chain carries TRBV19 and TRBJ2-3, with 11 bases fitting TRBD1. In nucleotides, the CDR3 is TGTGCCAGTAGTCCCCATGGACAGGGGGCCACAGATACGCAGTATTTT. Translation: CASSPHGQGATDTQYF.